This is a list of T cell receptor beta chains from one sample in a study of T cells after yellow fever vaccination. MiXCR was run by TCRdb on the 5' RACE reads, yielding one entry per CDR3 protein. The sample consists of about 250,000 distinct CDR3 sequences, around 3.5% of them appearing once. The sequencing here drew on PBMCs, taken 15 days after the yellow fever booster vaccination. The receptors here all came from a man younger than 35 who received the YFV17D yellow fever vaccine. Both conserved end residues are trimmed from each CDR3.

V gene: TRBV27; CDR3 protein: ASSLLGDGQPQH
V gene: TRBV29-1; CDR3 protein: SVGDASNSPLH
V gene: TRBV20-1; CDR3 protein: SARVGLAEETQY
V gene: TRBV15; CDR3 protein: ATSTATGGYEQY
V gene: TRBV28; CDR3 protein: ASTETGANYGYT
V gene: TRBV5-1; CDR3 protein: ASSQGAQGTEAF
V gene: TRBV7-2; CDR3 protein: ASSLVGGATDTQY
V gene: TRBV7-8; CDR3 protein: ASSLVFGSNYGYT
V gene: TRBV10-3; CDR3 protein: AASSATEAF
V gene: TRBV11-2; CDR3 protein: ASSWYRGRNEQF
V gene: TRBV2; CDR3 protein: ASTTAGTGGTDTQY
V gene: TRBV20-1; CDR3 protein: SAPGQSPEAF
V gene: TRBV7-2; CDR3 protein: ASSQRTGGGNQPQH
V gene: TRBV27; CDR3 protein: ASSFGPTSNQPQH
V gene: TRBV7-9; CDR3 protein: ASRGSRGNTEAF
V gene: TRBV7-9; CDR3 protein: ASSLAPSGPQH
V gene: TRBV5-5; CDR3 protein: ASSSTGNMPLNTNYGYT
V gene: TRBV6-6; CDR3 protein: ASRAPDFSYEQY
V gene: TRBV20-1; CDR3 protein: SASTSGGYEQY
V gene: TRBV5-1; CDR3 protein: ASSLAVGIDEQF
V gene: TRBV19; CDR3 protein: ASSRLNQPQH